In its sample, the clone carrying this T cell receptor (beta chain) was seen many times. Its cognate antigen is unknown. This record comes from a study of response to subunit inactivated influenza vaccine. CDR1 and CDR2 from the germline V gene are SGHRS and YFSETQ. The V end lost 4 bases, the J end lost 2 bases, and 11 bases lay between the germline ends. This CDR3 region has 14 residues. TCRdb re-derived calls from the RT-PCR reads in MiXCR, one entry per CDR3 protein. The sample carries 200,000 to 300,000 distinct CDR3 sequences, less than 15% recorded once. Study outcomes and limitations: Few additional T cells are recruited per seasonal influenza vaccination, authors suggested.

This sequence was found in a man over 45 who received an inactivated influenza vaccine. The source was non-naive T cells sorted from PBMCs, collected around 14 days before vaccination. V and J are TRBV5-1 and TRBJ2-3, with D possibly matching TRBD2 (5 bases). The CDR3 spells CASSLEGYTDTQYF. Written as DNA, the CDR3 is TGCGCCAGCAGCCTAGAGGGCTACACAGATACGCAGTATTTT.